This passage covers 23 T cell receptor beta chains from one sample sequenced in a study of shared clonotypes between healthy human individuals (dated by TCRdb to about 2020). Library preparation was by the immunoSEQ multiplex PCR assay. Imported from immuneACCESS, the table was reduced by TCRdb to in-frame sequences with V and J called. These copies leave out some clones; in studies compared against another copy, an unresolved V gene accounts for under half, and the cause of the remainder is not known. This sample holds about 2 million clones; 90% to 95% were observed only once. 0.1% to 0.15% of the sample is held by the ten biggest clonotypes. Input material: naive CD4+ T cells sorted from blood. In the paper's terms, the cell subset or site label means: CD45RA+ positively selected. These receptors were collected from a man younger than 30 in good health.

Regarding this clone: The same CDR3 can be traced to other DNA sequences in this sample. V gene TRBV2 combines with J gene TRBJ2-7; possibly TRBD2 for D (5 bases). The V gene lost 5 bases and the J gene lost 0 bases, with 11 bases spanning the gap. CDR1 is SNHLY and CDR2 is FYNNEI in the germline V gene. The CDR3 length is 14 residues. CDR3 nucleotides: TGTGCCAGCAGTCTCGAGGGATACTCCTACGAGCAGTACTTC. This codes for CASSLEGYSYEQYF.

The chain combines TRBV6-1 with TRBJ2-3; TRBD1 matches 10 bases. This CDR3 region has 14 residues. V gave up 5 bases and J gave up 5 bases; unmatched junction bases: 4. CDR1 is MNHNS, CDR2 SASEGT, per germline. The CDR3 coding sequence is TGTGCCAGCAGTCGGACAGGGGGGGAAGATACGCAGTATTTT. Amino acid sequence: CASSRTGGEDTQYF.

In the case of this clone: The same CDR3 also results from other DNA sequences found in this sample. The chain is built from TRBV2 and TRBJ2-7, with D possibly called TRBD1 or TRBD2 (5 bases each). V was clipped by 6 bases and J by 0 bases, with 12 bases between them. The CDR3 length is 14 residues. In germline, CDR1 is SNHLY, CDR2 FYNNEI. CDR3 sequence reads: CASRAGTSSYEQYF. In DNA, the CDR3 is TGTGCCAGCAGAGCCGGGACCAGCTCCTACGAGCAGTACTTC. The whole variable domain, remainder taken from reference TRBV2 and TRBJ2-7, is EPEVTQTPSHQVTQMGQEVILRCVPISNHLYFYWYRQILGQKVEFLVSFYNNEISEKSEIFDDQFSVERPDGSNFTLKIRSTKLEDSAMYFCASRAGTSSYEQYFGPGTRLTVT.

This clone was seen once. This chain connects TRBV13 to TRBJ2-5; 12 nucleotides match TRBD2. The CDR3 has 18 amino acids. The V gene's germline CDR1 is PRHDT and CDR2 FYEKMQ (reference sequence). V gave up 5 bases and J gave up 1 base; unmatched junction bases: 11. CDR3 in amino acids: CASSRIIGTSGFQETQYF. CDR3 bases: TGTGCCAGCAGCCGGATTATCGGGACTAGCGGGTTCCAAGAGACCCAGTACTTC.

The count of this clone is one. The CDR3 region is CAISPDLRQGVDEKLFF. The CDR3 nucleotides read TGTGCCATCAGTCCAGACCTTCGACAGGGGGTAGATGAAAAACTGTTTTTT. The chain has TRBV10-3 and TRBJ1-4; 9 bases line up with TRBD1. Germline lookup yields CDR1 ENHRY and CDR2 SYGVKD. After removal of 5 bases from V and 6 bases from J, the junction contained 13 bases not matched to a gene. This CDR3 contains 17 residues.

The gene calls are TRBV7-6 and TRBJ2-7; 9 bases match TRBD2. Trimming cost V 4 bases and J 0 bases; bases outside gene matches: 7. The germline CDR1 and CDR2 sequences are SGHVS and FNYEAQ. The CDR3 extends over 16 amino acids. CDR3 residues: CASSSGVTSGSYEQYF. The CDR3 region has the DNA TGTGCCAGCAGCTCAGGGGTGACTAGCGGCTCCTACGAGCAGTACTTC.

The sample holds one count of this clone. V is TRBV10-3 and J is TRBJ1-5; 8 positions match TRBD1. J gave up 6 bases and V 6 bases, and 10 bases lay outside the gene matches. Germline V lookup: CDR1 ENHRY, CDR2 SYGVKD. The CDR3 consists of 15 residues. The DNA of the CDR3 is TGTGCCATCAGGTCAGACAGGGGCGGAGGTCAGCCCCAGCATTTT. Its translation: CAIRSDRGGGQPQHF.

This sequence joins TRBV7-9 and TRBJ1-1, with TRBD1 matching 7 bases. Germline assignment: CDR1 SEHNR and CDR2 FQNEAQ (reference sequence). The CDR3 runs 16 residues. The junction had 14 bases not matched to a gene; V was cut back by 5 bases and J by 5 bases. The CDR3 DNA reads as TGTGCCAGCAGCCCCCGACAGGGAGGCGTATGGACTGAAGCTTTCTTT. Translating gives CASSPRQGGVWTEAFF.

The rearrangement uses TRBV5-6 and TRBJ1-1; perhaps TRBD1 as D (5 bases). The CDR3 is made up of 13 amino acids. CDR1 is SGHDT, CDR2 YYEEEE, per germline. V gave up 4 bases and J gave up 4 bases, with 11 bases separating them. Here the CDR3 DNA reads TGTGCCAGCAGCATCGGACACAGCACTGAAGCTTTCTTT. Encoded protein: CASSIGHSTEAFF.

This clone has just one count. The chain recombines TRBV6-6 with TRBJ1-1; D is ambiguous. Germline V gene sequence: CDR1 MNHNY, CDR2 SVGAGI (reference sequence). This CDR3 spans 15 amino acids. V shed 2 bases and J shed 2 bases, with 12 bases lying between them. CDR3 sequence reads: CASSYSQEKNTEAFF. The DNA for the CDR3 is TGTGCCAGCAGTTACAGCCAGGAGAAAAACACTGAAGCTTTCTTT.

This clone has only one observation. V is TRBV6-6 and J is TRBJ1-4; D might be TRBD1 (6 bases). This CDR3 has 16 amino acids. The germline V gene encodes CDR1 MNHNY and CDR2 SVGAGI (reference sequence). Trimming cost V 2 bases and J 8 bases, with 18 bases left between them. For the CDR3, the DNA is TGTGCCAGCAGTTACGTGAGAGGGGGGGCTCGGGAAAAACTGTTTTTT. Protein sequence: CASSYVRGGAREKLFF.

J is TRBJ2-1 and V is TRBV6-5; 7 bases align to TRBD2. This CDR3 contains 14 residues. Germline V lookup: CDR1 MNHEY, CDR2 SVGAGI. Germline trimming cut 2 bases from V and 3 bases from J; bases unmatched to any gene: 1. The CDR3 nucleotides are TGTGCCAGCAGTTACCAGCGGGGCTACAATGAGCAGTTCTTC. Translating it yields CASSYQRGYNEQFF.

The genes are TRBV6-5 and TRBJ1-1; 7 bases match TRBD1. This CDR3 is 14 amino acids long. V shed 6 bases, J shed 5 bases, and the junction held 9 bases outside the gene matches. The V gene's germline CDR1 is MNHEY and CDR2 SVGAGI. CDR3 protein: CASSRRQGGTEAFF. DNA of the CDR3: TGTGCCAGCAGCCGGCGACAGGGAGGGACTGAAGCTTTCTTT.

The chain combines TRBV15 with TRBJ1-2; 7 nucleotides line up with TRBD1. With V trimmed by 3 bases and J by 4 bases, 14 bases remained unmatched. CDR1 is LNHNV and CDR2 is YYDKDF in the germline V gene (reference sequence). The CDR3 length is 17 residues. CDR3 in amino acids: CATSSQAGGSKIYGYTF. The CDR3 coding sequence is TGTGCCACCAGCAGCCAGGCAGGGGGATCCAAAATCTATGGCTACACCTTC. Combining the CDR3 with reference TRBV15 and TRBJ1-2 gives the whole variable domain DAMVIQNPRYQVTQFGKPVTLSCSQTLNHNVMYWYQQKSSQAPKLLFHYYDKDFNNEADTPDNFQSRRPNTSFCFLDIRSPGLGDTAMYLCATSSQAGGSKIYGYTFGSGTRLTVV.

With regard to this clone: The sample has other DNA sequences that encode this CDR3 too. V and J are TRBV9 and TRBJ1-5, with 7 bases aligning to TRBD1. This CDR3 is built from 14 residues. V dropped 2 bases and J dropped 3; count of bases not matched to a gene: 2. Germline assignment: CDR1 SGDLS and CDR2 YYNGEE. As DNA, the CDR3 is TGTGCCAGCAGCGTCGGGACAGACAATCAGCCCCAGCATTTT. The encoded protein is CASSVGTDNQPQHF.

Remarks on this clone: The junction differs from germline at one of its ends, possibly a read error. The rearrangement uses TRBV6-1 and TRBJ2-7, with 10 nucleotides matching TRBD2. CDR3 length: 19 amino acids. The germline V gene has CDR1 MNHNS and CDR2 SASEGT. The CDR3 is CASSEADPRMRVSSGSGDF. In nucleotides, the CDR3 is TGTGCCAGCAGTGAAGCGGACCCCCGCATGAGGGTGTCTAGCGGGAGTGGGGACTTC.

The V and J genes are TRBV7-8 and TRBJ2-7; 14 bases align to TRBD2. With 1 base clipped from V and 0 bases from J, the junction kept 11 bases outside the gene matches. This CDR3 has 20 amino acids. Looked up from germline, CDR1 is SGHVS and CDR2 is FQNEAQ. CDR3 amino acids: CASSLVPPGLAGENSYEQYF. The CDR3 region has the DNA TGTGCCAGCAGCTTAGTTCCTCCGGGACTAGCGGGGGAAAACTCCTACGAGCAGTACTTC.

This chain links TRBV2 with TRBJ2-5, with a weak D call TRBD2 (5 bases). Trimming removed 3 bases from V and 0 bases from J, with 14 bases in between. Germline CDR1 SNHLY, CDR2 FYNNEI. The CDR3 has 16 amino acids. DNA for the CDR3: TGTGCCAGCAGTGATGTTTCCGGGGAGTACCAAGAGACCCAGTACTTC. Protein product: CASSDVSGEYQETQYF. Variable domain in full (rest from reference TRBV2 and TRBJ2-5): EPEVTQTPSHQVTQMGQEVILRCVPISNHLYFYWYRQILGQKVEFLVSFYNNEISEKSEIFDDQFSVERPDGSNFTLKIRSTKLEDSAMYFCASSDVSGEYQETQYFGPGTRLLVL.

The chain employs TRBV5-1 and TRBJ1-3; tentative D call: TRBD1 (5 bases). The V and J ends lost 0 bases and 3 bases respectively, with 16 bases between them. The CDR3 has 17 amino acids. Germline V gene data show CDR1 as SGHRS and CDR2 as YFSETQ. CDR3 in amino acids: CASSLEVRQGVGNTIYF. The CDR3 coding sequence is TGCGCCAGCAGCTTGGAGGTGCGTCAGGGCGTTGGAAACACCATATATTTT.

The V call is TRBV5-4, the J call TRBJ1-6; D unclear. V lost 4 bases to trimming and J lost 10 bases, with 15 bases between them. Germline V lookup: CDR1 SGHNT, CDR2 YYREEE (reference sequence). The CDR3 runs to 14 residues. DNA for the CDR3: TGTGCCAGCAGCCCAGGAGGGCTCCCCTCACCCCTCCACTTT. Translation: CASSPGGLPSPLHF.

The chain recombines TRBV6-5 with TRBJ1-2; the D is unclear. Deletions cut 0 bases from V and 9 bases from J, with 11 bases between. There are 13 residues in the CDR3. Per germline, CDR1 MNHEY and CDR2 SVGAGI. The CDR3 spells CASSYSQVQRYTF. The CDR3 region has the DNA TGTGCCAGCAGTTACTCTCAAGTTCAGCGCTACACCTTC.

V and J are TRBV6-5 and TRBJ2-6; no definite D call. The V gene's germline CDR1 is MNHEY and CDR2 SVGAGI. Trimming pared 6 bases from V and 2 bases from J, leaving 5 bases between. The CDR3 contains 13 residues. The CDR3 protein is CASSEAGANVLTF. CDR3 bases: TGTGCCAGCAGCGAAGCTGGGGCCAACGTCCTGACTTTC.

This chain links TRBV29-1 with TRBJ2-1; the D gene could be TRBD1 or TRBD2 (5 bases each). The ends were cut back, 3 bases at V and 12 bases at J, with 9 bases in the middle. From germline, CDR1 is SQVTM and CDR2 ANQGSEA. The CDR3 length is 10 residues. This chain's CDR3 is CSVERDGQFF. CDR3 in DNA: TGCAGCGTTGAGAGGGACGGGCAGTTCTTC.